Listed below are T cell receptor beta chains from one sample, sequenced in a study of CD8+ T cells in alopecia areata. Only in-frame clones appear in the TCRdb table, and some are missing; sequencing was by immunoSEQ multiplex PCR. The data show more than 200,000 clones, approximately 61% seen once. Sequences were derived from CD4+ T cells sorted from blood, sampled at week 0. The receptors here all came from a human donor with alopecia areata. CDR3s include the opening cysteine and the closing phenylalanine or tryptophan. A D gene is named only where the DNA matches it firmly. Some rows have no size entry. The others give once, few or many, or a class for an expanded clone.

d_call j_call v_call clone_size cdr3_aa cdr3_nt
. TRBJ2-7 TRBV29-1 . CSATIKGGSEQYF TGCAGCGCTACCATTAAGGGGGGGAGCGAGCAGTACTTC
. TRBJ1-5 TRBV27 . CASSRIDSNQPQHF TGTGCCAGCAGTAGAATCGACAGCAATCAGCCCCAGCATTTT
. TRBJ1-5 TRBV5-6 . CASSLGQRDQPQHF TGTGCCAGCAGCTTGGGGCAGAGAGATCAGCCCCAGCATTTT
. TRBJ2-7 TRBV9 . CASSVGLDYSYEQYF TGTGCCAGCAGCGTAGGGCTGGATTACTCCTACGAGCAGTACTTC
. TRBJ2-3 TRBV7-9 . CASSLEGETDTQYF TGTGCCAGCAGCTTAGAGGGTGAGACAGATACGCAGTATTTT
TRBD1 TRBJ1-1 TRBV30 . CAWSPWDRGNTEAFF TGTGCCTGGAGTCCTTGGGACAGGGGGAACACTGAAGCTTTCTTT
. TRBJ1-5 TRBV2 . CASSEGRVGGLPQHF TGTGCCAGCAGTGAGGGCAGGGTCGGAGGGCTGCCCCAGCATTTT
. TRBJ1-2 TRBV19 . CASSIQVYVGYTF TGTGCCAGTAGTATCCAGGTCTATGTTGGCTACACCTTC
. TRBJ1-5 TRBV30 . CAWSTASGYDNQPQHF TGTGCCTGGAGTACCGCGTCAGGGTACGACAATCAGCCCCAGCATTTT
TRBD2 TRBJ2-3 TRBV4-1 few CASSLGGASGGGTDTQYF TGCGCCAGCAGCCTAGGAGGGGCTAGCGGGGGAGGTACAGATACGCAGTATTTT
. TRBJ2-5 TRBV2 . CASTLEAEGTQYF TGTGCCAGCACTCTGGAGGCCGAGGGGACCCAGTACTTC
TRBD2 TRBJ2-3 TRBV30 few CAWARLAGGITDTQYF TGTGCCTGGGCCCGACTAGCGGGGGGGATCACAGATACGCAGTATTTT
. TRBJ2-5 TRBV6-5 . CASSRFQGGETQYF TGTGCCAGCAGCCGATTTCAGGGTGGAGAGACCCAGTACTTC
TRBD1 TRBJ1-2 TRBV2 few CASSRDSIYGYTF TGTGCCAGCAGCCGGGACAGCATCTATGGCTACACCTTC
TRBD2 TRBJ2-1 TRBV2 . CASSEVAGSYNEQFF TGTGCCAGCAGTGAGGTAGCGGGGAGCTACAATGAGCAGTTCTTC
TRBD2 TRBJ2-3 TRBV27 once CASRPSGADTQYF TGTGCCAGCCGACCTAGCGGCGCAGATACGCAGTATTTT
. TRBJ2-5 TRBV5-1 . CASSIRDQETQYF TGCGCCAGCAGCATCAGAGACCAAGAGACCCAGTACTTC
. TRBJ2-3 TRBV6-6 . CASTTSGAIGTDTQYF TGTGCCAGCACCACCTCCGGGGCTATTGGCACAGATACGCAGTATTTT
. TRBJ1-1 TRBV30 . CAGTPGSTEAFF TGTGCCGGGACCCCTGGGAGTACTGAAGCTTTCTTT
. TRBJ2-1 TRBV5-4 . CASSLGAYNEQFF TGTGCCAGCAGCTTGGGAGCCTACAATGAGCAGTTCTTC
. TRBJ2-5 TRBV6-1 . CASRAGLRETQYF TGTGCCAGCAGGGCTGGACTGCGAGAGACCCAGTACTTC
TRBD1 TRBJ2-5 TRBV29-1 . CSAGTGARLGETQYF TGCAGCGCCGGGACAGGGGCTCGCCTCGGCGAGACCCAGTACTTC
. TRBJ2-3 TRBV30 few CAWNGILTDTQYF TGTGCCTGGAATGGGATTCTCACAGATACGCAGTATTTT
. TRBJ1-5 TRBV25-1 . CASSESGIRDNQPQHF TGTGCCAGCAGTGAATCAGGTATTAGGGACAATCAGCCCCAGCATTTT
. TRBJ1-1 TRBV25-1 . CASTGWTVNTEAFF TGTGCCAGCACCGGATGGACAGTGAACACTGAAGCTTTCTTT
. TRBJ2-7 TRBV29-1 . CSVWHRDGLEQYF TGCAGCGTTTGGCACAGGGATGGTCTGGAGCAGTACTTC
. TRBJ2-7 TRBV29-1 . CSVGPGIYEQYF .
TRBD1 TRBJ2-7 TRBV6-5 . CASRPGQGPYEQYF TGTGCCAGCAGACCGGGACAGGGCCCCTACGAGCAGTACTTC
TRBD2 TRBJ2-3 TRBV10-3 . CAISERAGGLDSDTQYF TGTGCCATCAGTGAGCGAGCGGGGGGCCTGGATTCGGATACGCAGTATTTT
TRBD1 TRBJ1-4 TRBV7-9 . CASSPRGLTNEKLFF TGTGCCAGCAGCCCCAGGGGGCTAACTAATGAAAAACTGTTTTTT
. TRBJ2-5 TRBV29-1 . CSVLQGWEGETQYF TGCAGCGTTCTACAGGGATGGGAAGGAGAGACCCAGTACTTC
. TRBJ2-6 TRBV2 once CASSEHAGANVLTF TGTGCCAGCAGTGAGCACGCTGGGGCCAACGTCCTGACTTTC
. TRBJ2-3 TRBV6-5 . CASSYTARSTDTQYF TGTGCCAGCAGTTACACAGCTCGTAGCACAGATACGCAGTATTTT
. TRBJ2-7 TRBV30 . CAWSSSYEQYF TGTGCCTGGAGTAGCTCCTACGAGCAGTACTTC
. TRBJ2-2 TRBV7-3 . CASSLTGGSNTGELFF TGTGCCAGCAGCTTAACTGGCGGATCCAACACCGGGGAGCTGTTTTTT
. TRBJ2-3 TRBV25-1 . CASSESGYSTDTQYF TGTGCCAGCAGTGAATCTGGTTACAGCACAGATACGCAGTATTTT
. TRBJ2-2 TRBV30 . CAWSVGANLAGELFF TGTGCCTGGAGTGTCGGGGCGAATTTGGCCGGGGAGCTGTTTTTT
TRBD2 TRBJ2-5 TRBV5-1 . CASSLAGTRGLETQYF TGCGCCAGCAGCTTGGCCGGGACTAGGGGCCTGGAGACCCAGTACTTC
TRBD1 TRBJ2-7 TRBV4-3 . CASSQATGQEYYEQYF TGCGCCAGCAGCCAAGCTACGGGACAGGAATACTACGAGCAGTACTTC
. TRBJ2-5 TRBV7-9 . CASSFYGETQYF TGTGCCAGCAGCTTTTACGGAGAGACCCAGTACTTC
. TRBJ2-3 TRBV7-3 . CASSSGFSTDTQYF TGTGCCAGCAGCTCAGGCTTTAGCACAGATACGCAGTATTTT
TRBD1 TRBJ2-7 TRBV25-1 . CASSRGQIYEQYF TGTGCCAGCAGTAGGGGACAGATCTACGAGCAGTACTTC
. TRBJ2-6 TRBV5-4 . CASSLGQGRSGANVLTF TGTGCCAGCAGCTTGGGGCAGGGCCGGTCTGGGGCCAACGTCCTGACTTTC
TRBD1 TRBJ1-6 TRBV30 . CACIPDRNSPLHF TGTGCCTGCATCCCGGACAGGAATTCACCCCTCCACTTT
. TRBJ2-5 TRBV30 . CASGQQETQYF TGTGCCAGCGGACAGCAAGAGACCCAGTACTTC
. TRBJ2-7 TRBV30 . CAWSRGSYEQYF TGTGCCTGGAGTCGAGGTTCCTACGAGCAGTACTTC
. TRBJ1-5 TRBV7-9 . CASSLSPRGTGRVQPQHF TGTGCCAGCAGCTTATCGCCAAGAGGGACGGGCCGGGTCCAGCCCCAGCATTTT
. TRBJ1-1 TRBV7-2 few CASSLVGANTEAFF TGTGCCAGCAGCTTAGTGGGGGCGAACACTGAAGCTTTCTTT
. TRBJ1-6 TRBV27 . CASSLWNSPLHF TGTGCCAGCAGTTTATGGAATTCACCCCTCCACTTT
. TRBJ1-5 TRBV18 . CASSPQADQPQHF TGTGCCAGCTCACCGCAGGCGGATCAGCCCCAGCATTTT
TRBD1 TRBJ1-2 TRBV5-1 once CASSERTGSNYGYTF TGCGCCAGCAGCGAGCGGACAGGATCTAACTATGGCTACACCTTC